These 25 T cell receptor beta chains share one sample of origin, sequenced in a study of OX40 agonist ivuxolimab in advanced cancers. TCRdb's copy holds only in-frame clones and misses some; the assay was immunoSEQ multiplex PCR. The sample holds tens of thousands of clones, about 80% seen once. The source was CD4+ or CD8+ T cells sorted from blood, collected in a trial of the OX40 agonist ivuxolimab. All receptors derive from an adult with an advanced solid tumor such as melanoma, head and neck, liver or kidney cancer.

The J gene is TRBJ2-3, the V gene TRBV10-3, with a weak D call TRBD2 (7 bases). CDR3 length: 16 amino acids. With 9 bases removed from V and 7 bases from J, the gap between germline ends came to 26 bases. Germline loops: CDR1 ENHRY, CDR2 SYGVKD. Written as DNA, the CDR3 is TGTGCCATGGGGGGGCAACCGGGACCCTCCGGTCATACGCAGTATTTT. Amino acid sequence: CAMGGQPGPSGHTQYF.

The chain has TRBV4-1 and TRBJ1-3; D call uncertain. Germline V CDR1 and CDR2: MGHRA, YSYEKL. CDR3 length: 15 residues. Trimming removed 2 bases from V and 0 bases from J, with 8 bases in between. The DNA for the CDR3 is TGCGCCAGCAGCCAAATGACCTCCTCTGGAAACACCATATATTTT. It translates to CASSQMTSSGNTIYF.

V and J are TRBV6-1 and TRBJ1-2; D perhaps matches TRBD1 (6 bases). This CDR3 region has 14 residues. V lost 3 bases, J lost 5 bases, and 13 bases lay in between. Per germline, CDR1 MNHNS and CDR2 SASEGT. The chain's CDR3 is CASSDSGARYGYTF. CDR3 nucleotide sequence: TGTGCCAGCAGTGATTCGGGGGCTCGGTATGGCTACACCTTC.

This sequence joins TRBV5-6 and TRBJ2-7, with unresolved D. Trimming took 2 bases from V and 2 from J, leaving 5 bases between them. Germline V gene lookup returns CDR1 SGHDT and CDR2 YYEEEE. CDR3 size: 12 residues. The CDR3 DNA sequence: TGTGCCAGCAGCTTTCAGACCTACGAGCAGTACTTC. Amino acids: CASSFQTYEQYF.

The J gene is TRBJ1-5, the V gene TRBV27; no firm D call. This CDR3 is 15 amino acids long. Germline lookup yields CDR1 MNHEY and CDR2 SMNVEV (reference sequence). Trimming removed 6 bases from V and 9 bases from J, with 21 bases in between. The CDR3 sequence is CASSKDRRPGWPQHF. Here the CDR3 DNA reads TGTGCCAGCAGCAAGGACCGACGGCCGGGGTGGCCCCAGCATTTT.

The rearrangement joins TRBV5-1 to TRBJ2-1; D is possibly TRBD1 (6 bases). Germline CDR1 is SGHRS and CDR2 is YFSETQ. V lost 4 bases, J lost 2 bases, and 13 bases lay in between. The CDR3 covers 15 residues. The DNA of the CDR3 is TGCGCCAGCAGCAGAAACAGGGAACCCTACAATGAGCAGTTCTTC. As protein: CASSRNREPYNEQFF.

The chain has TRBV9 and TRBJ1-1; D unresolved. The CDR3 sequence is 12 residues long. Germline values: CDR1 SGDLS, CDR2 YYNGEE. The V end was cut by 0 bases, the J end by 7 bases, with 7 bases between. The CDR3 reads CASSVEGHEAFF. In nucleotides, the CDR3 is TGTGCCAGCAGCGTAGAAGGGCATGAAGCTTTCTTT. Variable domain in full (rest from reference TRBV9 and TRBJ1-1): DSGVTQTPKHLITATGQRVTLRCSPRSGDLSVYWYQQSLDQGLQFLIQYYNGEERAKGNILERFSAQQFPDLHSELNLSSLELGDSALYFCASSVEGHEAFFGQGTRLTVV.

The chain joins TRBV6-1 to TRBJ2-5; no definite D call. V was clipped by 7 bases and J by 6 bases, with 12 bases between them. The CDR3 consists of 12 residues. The V gene's germline CDR1 is MNHNS and CDR2 SASEGT. The CDR3, as DNA: TGTGCCAGCAAGGCTAGATTAAAGACCCAGTACTTC. Its translation is CASKARLKTQYF.

V gene TRBV5-1 combines with J gene TRBJ2-3, with 10 bases that match TRBD1. V lost 4 bases, J lost 5 bases, and 10 bases stayed unmatched. The CDR3 is 16 amino acids. Germline-derived CDR1 and CDR2 are SGHRS and YFSETQ. Here the CDR3 reads CASSLGPGQGIDTQYF. The DNA of the CDR3 is TGCGCCAGCAGCCTAGGTCCGGGACAGGGGATAGATACGCAGTATTTT.

This clone has only a few counts. The V call is TRBV5-6, the J call TRBJ1-5, with 8 bases aligning to TRBD1. Germline assignment: CDR1 SGHDT and CDR2 YYEEEE. The CDR3 consists of 15 residues. The trim removed 4 bases at V and 4 bases at J, leaving 7 bases unmatched. CDR3 sequence reads: CASSPRGLWNQPQHF. The CDR3 DNA sequence: TGTGCCAGCAGCCCCAGGGGGCTCTGGAATCAGCCCCAGCATTTT.

This clone was counted between two and nine times. This chain links TRBV11-3 with TRBJ2-1; 9 bases map to TRBD2. V lost 1 base and J lost 4; bases outside the gene matches: 2. The germline gives CDR1 SGHNT, CDR2 YENEEA. The CDR3 sequence is 15 residues long. The chain's CDR3 is CASSLGLAAYNEQFF. As DNA, the CDR3 is TGTGCCAGCAGCTTAGGACTAGCGGCATACAATGAGCAGTTCTTC.

The rearrangement uses TRBV10-3 and TRBJ1-4; D is possibly TRBD1 (5 bases). The CDR3 runs to 14 residues. The germline V gene has CDR1 ENHRY and CDR2 SYGVKD. Deletions cut 2 bases from V and 1 base from J, with 5 bases between. DNA for the CDR3: TGTGCCATCAGTGAGGACAGAACTAATGAAAAACTGTTTTTT. As protein: CAISEDRTNEKLFF.

V and J are TRBV6-5 and TRBJ1-6, with D perhaps matching TRBD1 (5 bases). The V gene's germline CDR1 is MNHEY and CDR2 SVGAGI. Between the trimmed V and J ends, which lost 5 bases and 7 bases, there was a span of 12 bases. The CDR3 is 14 amino acids. The CDR3 loop reads CASSKAGRNSPLHF. CDR3 nucleotides: TGTGCCAGCAGTAAAGCAGGGCGGAATTCACCCCTCCACTTT.

The chain carries TRBV5-6 and TRBJ1-2, with a weak D call TRBD1 (5 bases). V was clipped by 2 bases and J by 4 bases, with 9 bases between them. This CDR3 has 13 amino acids. Germline values: CDR1 SGHDT, CDR2 YYEEEE. Written as DNA, the CDR3 is TGTGCCAGCAGCTTCGGCAGGGCCTATGGCTACACCTTC. Protein sequence: CASSFGRAYGYTF.

This chain connects TRBV5-4 to TRBJ1-1; TRBD1 agrees at 8 bases. V lost 1 base to trimming and J lost 11 bases; unmatched junction nucleotides: 10. Germline-derived CDR1 and CDR2 are SGHNT and YYREEE (reference sequence). This CDR3 is built from 14 residues. CDR3 amino acids: CASSLTPQTGDAFF. For the CDR3, the DNA is TGTGCCAGCAGCTTGACGCCCCAGACAGGGGACGCTTTCTTT.

The chain recombines TRBV29-1 with TRBJ1-1, with a possible D match to TRBD1 (5 bases). V gave up 1 base and J gave up 4 bases, with 13 bases separating them. Looked up from germline, CDR1 is SQVTM and CDR2 is ANQGSEA. The CDR3 spans 14 residues. The CDR3 region is CSVEVQGTSTEAFF. DNA of the CDR3: TGCAGCGTTGAAGTGCAGGGAACGTCCACTGAAGCTTTCTTT.

This rearrangement joins TRBV6-1 to TRBJ1-4; 10 nucleotides agree with TRBD1. The V gene end was trimmed by 6 bases and the J gene end by 4 bases; junction bases not matched to a gene: 5. Germline V gene data show CDR1 as MNHNS and CDR2 as SASEGT. The CDR3 has 15 residues. CDR3 sequence: CASRDRGFSNEKLFF. Written as DNA, the CDR3 is TGTGCCAGCAGGGACAGGGGGTTCAGTAATGAAAAACTGTTTTTT.

The rearrangement links TRBV5-1 to TRBJ2-1; 8 bases map to TRBD2. Looked up from germline, CDR1 is SGHRS and CDR2 is YFSETQ. The CDR3 consists of 15 residues. The ends lost 3 bases at V and 8 bases at J; junction bases unmatched: 10. As DNA, the CDR3 is TGCGCCAGCAGCTCTGACGGACTAGCCTCGGATGAGCAGTTCTTC. It yields the protein CASSSDGLASDEQFF.

This sequence joins TRBV7-8 and TRBJ2-7, with TRBD1 matching 8 bases. The germline V gene has CDR1 SGHVS and CDR2 FQNEAQ. The V segment lost 4 bases and the J segment 0 bases; nucleotides outside the gene matches: 8. CDR3 length: 16 residues. The CDR3: CASSSQGALGSYEQYF. In DNA, the CDR3 is TGTGCCAGCAGCTCGCAGGGGGCGCTAGGCTCCTACGAGCAGTACTTC.

This clone has only a few counts. V and J are TRBV21-1 and TRBJ2-7. TRBV21-1 is a known pseudogene. There are 13 residues in the CDR3. In nucleotides, the CDR3 is TGTGCCAGCAGCAAAGATGACGATTACGAGCAGTACTTC. Its translation: CASSKDDDYEQYF.

A few counts support this clone. The J gene is TRBJ2-7, the V gene TRBV10-3; 11 nucleotides agree with TRBD2. Germline V gives CDR1 ENHRY, CDR2 SYGVKD. The CDR3 consists of 12 residues. With 10 bases clipped from V and 5 bases from J, the junction kept 4 bases outside the gene matches. The CDR3 DNA is TGTGCCACCCGACTAGCGGGAAACGAGCAGTACTTC. This translates into CATRLAGNEQYF.

The V and J genes are TRBV19 and TRBJ2-7; 7 bases map to TRBD1. Unmatched junction bases numbered 5, after V lost 6 bases and J lost 3 bases. There are 13 residues in the CDR3. Germline V lookup: CDR1 LNHDA, CDR2 SQIVND (reference sequence). The CDR3 DNA reads as TGTGCCAGTAGGATGACAGGGAACTACGAGCAGTACTTC. It encodes CASRMTGNYEQYF.

The chain recombines TRBV10-3 with TRBJ1-5, with no clear D. Trimming cost V 11 bases and J 6 bases, with 23 bases left between them. Germline V gene lookup returns CDR1 ENHRY and CDR2 SYGVKD. The CDR3 contains 15 residues. The CDR3, as DNA: TGTGCCTCAAGAGAGGGCGGCTTGGGTTTTCAGCCCCAGCATTTT. It yields the protein CASREGGLGFQPQHF.

The V gene is TRBV12-5, the J gene TRBJ2-3, with 16 bases lining up with TRBD2. The CDR3 is 18 amino acids. The germline V gene has CDR1 LGHNT and CDR2 FRNRAP. After removal of 0 bases from V and 5 bases from J, the junction contained 5 bases not matched to a gene. Written as DNA, the CDR3 is TGTGCTAGTGGTTTGGTAGGGGGACTAGCGGGAGGGAGAGATACGCAGTATTTT. Amino acids: CASGLVGGLAGGRDTQYF.

On this clone itself: One base away lies a much larger clone, so this may be a sequencing read error. This chain links TRBV5-6 with TRBJ1-1; D is undetermined. The germline gives CDR1 SGHDT, CDR2 YYEEEE. The CDR3 contains 13 residues. Trimming stripped 1 base from V and 0 bases from J, with 4 bases between. CDR3 sequence reads: CASSLRLNTEAFF. The CDR3 bases are TGTGCCAGCAGCTTGCGGCTGAACACTGAAGCTTTCTTT. Supplemented by reference TRBV5-6 and TRBJ1-1, the full variable domain reads DAGVTQSPTHLIKTRGQQVTLRCSPKSGHDTVSWYQQALGQGPQFIFQYYEEEERQRGNFPDRFSGHQFPNYSSELNVNALLLGDSALYLCASSLRLNTEAFFGQGTRLTVV.